The 7 T cell receptor beta chains below come from one sample, sequenced in a study of T-cell memory formation after mild COVID-19. TCRdb re-derived calls from the 5' RACE reads in MiXCR, one entry per CDR3 protein. The top ten clones hold about a fifth of a sample with 250,000 to 350,000 distinct CDR3 sequences, 15% to 20% of them seen once. The specimen sequenced was PBMCs or a T cell subset sorted from them (not recorded which). The receptors derive from a man younger than 35 who had mild COVID-19 (a few samples of this study predate the infection). Cell type and time point are not known.

The chain has TRBV9 and TRBJ1-1, with D possibly TRBD1 on 5 matching bases. The V gene's germline CDR1 is SGDLS and CDR2 YYNGEE. Trimming took 0 bases from V and 1 from J, leaving 10 bases between them. CDR3 length equals 15 residues. The CDR3 coding sequence is TGTGCCAGCAGCGTAGAGGCCCAGGGGAACACTGAAGCTTTCTTT. It specifies CASSVEAQGNTEAFF.

This clonotype has only a few counts. The chain joins TRBV21-1 to TRBJ2-6. TRBV21-1 is a pseudogene. This CDR3 has 15 amino acids. For the CDR3, the DNA is TGTGCCAGCAGCACTACTCCTTCTGGGGCCAACGTCCTGACTTTC. Its protein is CASSTTPSGANVLTF.

This clonotype turned up a few times. This chain joins TRBV4-3 and TRBJ2-5; D not certain. Between the trimmed V and J ends, which lost 1 base and 0 bases, there was a span of 6 bases. The CDR3 totals 14 residues. The germline gives CDR1 LGHNA, CDR2 YSLEER. Here the CDR3 reads CASSQVGYQETQYF. CDR3 in DNA: TGCGCCAGCAGCCAAGTTGGCTACCAAGAGACCCAGTACTTC.

There are a few counts of this clonotype. The gene calls are TRBV5-1 and TRBJ1-2; 7 bases are a match to TRBD1. In germline, CDR1 is SGHRS, CDR2 YFSETQ. V trimming: 4 bases; J trimming: 0 bases; junction bases outside the gene matches: 12. This CDR3 is 17 amino acids long. Here the CDR3 reads CASSPIDRAESNYGYTF. CDR3 bases: TGCGCCAGCAGCCCAATCGACAGGGCAGAATCTAACTATGGCTACACCTTC.

This clonotype was observed a few times. This chain uses TRBV3-1 with TRBJ2-2; the D gene could be TRBD1 or TRBD2 (5 bases each). Germline CDR1 is LGHDT and CDR2 is YNNKEL (reference sequence). V was shortened by 3 bases and J by 4 bases, with 15 bases between the two germline ends. The CDR3 consists of 16 residues. CDR3 in amino acids: CASSHSGRRGTGELFF. The CDR3 region has the DNA TGTGCCAGCAGCCACTCGGGACGCCGGGGCACCGGGGAGCTGTTTTTT.

In this sample, this clonotype turned up a few times. CDR3 coding DNA: TGCGCCAGCAGCCAAGACTTTACGCTCCTCGCCACCCAGTTCTTC. It translates to CASSQDFTLLATQFF. V and J are TRBV4-1 and TRBJ2-1, with D unclear. This CDR3 contains 15 residues. V lost 0 bases, J lost 13 bases, and 19 bases lay in between. Germline CDR1 reads MGHRA; CDR2 reads YSYEKL.

The chain combines TRBV12-3 or TRBV12-4 with TRBJ1-5; D unresolved. The CDR3 length is 14 residues. V dropped 5 bases and J dropped 7 bases, with 15 bases sitting between them. Here the CDR3 DNA reads TGTGCCAGCAGTCCAGTTCAAGGTGCGCAGCCCCAGCATTTT. This translates into CASSPVQGAQPQHF.